This TCR beta chain was sequenced during a study of metastatic and nonmetastatic thyroid tumors. Study details: Both malignant and benign thyroid patients supplied peripheral blood and tumor or nodule tissue samples, across which the repertoires of these patients were then compared. Study conclusions and caveats: Across blood and tumor, TCR beta diversity in malignant thyroid tumors was reportedly significantly higher than in benign nodules.

Patients were all untreated before their thyroid surgery. The CDR3 covers 19 residues. V lost 2 bases, J lost 0 bases, and 11 bases stayed unmatched. The germline gives CDR1 MDHEN, CDR2 SYDVKM. This clone has only a few counts. The antigen remains unidentified. Original analysis: Between-group CDR3 differences, defined by clinicopathological status, yielded a distant-metastasis classifier for papillary thyroid cancer. TCRdb re-called the PCR reads with MiXCR. In this record, the V and J calls reflect TCRdb's handling and not the investigators' own analysis. This table holds 15,000 to 20,000 clones, roughly 26% found once.

The sequence came from a female donor with papillary thyroid cancer or a benign thyroid nodule (not recorded which). Some clones in this sample may be carry-over from other donors' samples. Source material: adjacent normal tissue. The V call is TRBV28, the J call TRBJ2-7, with 12 bases fitting TRBD2. The CDR3 here is CASSLHLAGGLRSSYEQYF. As DNA, the CDR3 is TGTGCCAGCAGTTTACACCTAGCGGGAGGGCTCAGGAGCTCCTACGAGCAGTACTTC.